What follows are 15 T cell receptor beta chains derived from one specimen sequenced in a study of T-cell memory formation after mild COVID-19. TCRdb passed the 5' RACE reads through MiXCR, listing each CDR3 protein once. The sample has over 300,000 distinct CDR3 sequences; 20% are singletons. Sequences were obtained from PBMCs or a T cell subset sorted from them (not recorded which). The receptors shown here come from a young man who had mild COVID-19 (a few samples of this study predate the infection). Cell type and time point are not known.

This clonotype was detected only a few times. The chain employs TRBV20-1 and TRBJ2-7; D may be TRBD1 (6 bases). Germline lookup yields CDR1 DFQATT and CDR2 SNEGSKA (reference sequence). CDR3 length: 14 amino acids. V lost 5 bases, J lost 5 bases, and 19 bases lay in between. CDR3 sequence reads: CSACEPRQGNEQYF. In nucleotides, the CDR3 is TGCAGTGCTTGTGAACCGAGGCAGGGGAACGAGCAGTACTTC.

The V gene is TRBV29-1, the J gene TRBJ2-3; D might be TRBD2 (5 bases). This CDR3 region has 11 residues. The germline V and J ends were trimmed by 4 bases and 7 bases, with 9 bases remaining between them. Germline V lookup: CDR1 SQVTM, CDR2 ANQGSEA. Here the CDR3 reads CSVAVGNTQYF. The CDR3 nucleotides read TGCAGCGTTGCCGTCGGGAATACGCAGTATTTT.

CDR3 loop: CASSLSPLTDLYEQYF. The CDR3, as DNA: TGTGCCAGCAGTTTATCCCCCCTGACAGACCTCTACGAGCAGTACTTC. V is TRBV27 and J is TRBJ2-7, with D possibly TRBD1 on 5 matching bases. Germline V gives CDR1 MNHEY, CDR2 SMNVEV (reference sequence). The CDR3 length is 16 residues. V was trimmed by 0 bases and J by 3 bases, leaving 15 bases between them.

This rearrangement joins TRBV20-1 to TRBJ1-3; D not resolved. V was trimmed by 0 bases and J by 3 bases, leaving 12 bases between them. Germline V gene sequence: CDR1 DFQATT, CDR2 SNEGSKA (reference sequence). This CDR3 region has 15 residues. CDR3 in amino acids: CSARDLRTGGNTIYF. The DNA of the CDR3 is TGCAGTGCTAGAGATTTACGGACTGGTGGAAACACCATATATTTT.

This chain connects TRBV6-6 to TRBJ1-2; D remains unclear. Trimming stripped 0 bases from V and 4 bases from J, with 6 bases between. CDR1 is MNHNY, CDR2 SVGAGI, per germline (reference sequence). The CDR3 is 13 residues long. DNA of the CDR3: TGTGCCAGCAGTTACTCGGAAGTCTATGGCTACACCTTC. Translating gives CASSYSEVYGYTF.

The CDR3 is CAWSQGGAGNTIYF. Written as DNA, the CDR3 is TGTGCCTGGAGTCAGGGAGGAGCTGGAAACACCATATATTTT. The V call is TRBV30, the J call TRBJ1-3, with D maybe TRBD1 (5 bases). The CDR3 length is 14 residues. Germline-derived CDR1 and CDR2 are GTSNPN and SVGIG (reference sequence). The V and J ends lost 2 bases and 2 bases respectively, with 10 bases between them.

The chain uses TRBV5-1 and TRBJ2-1; 7 bases map to TRBD2. The CDR3 loop spans 13 amino acids. Germline CDR1 is SGHRS and CDR2 is YFSETQ. Unmatched junction bases numbered 2, after V lost 3 bases and J lost 5 bases. The CDR3 nucleotides are TGCGCCAGCAGCTGGGGGGGTGACAATGAGCAGTTCTTC. Amino acids: CASSWGGDNEQFF.

This clonotype was seen a few times. The gene calls are TRBV4-3 and TRBJ2-2; D unclear. Germline CDR1 reads LGHNA; CDR2 reads YSLEER. The ends were cut back, 4 bases at V and 1 base at J, with 7 bases in the middle. CDR3 length equals 14 residues. The CDR3 coding sequence is TGCGCCAGCAGCCCACACGTGAACACCGGGGAGCTGTTTTTT. Residues: CASSPHVNTGELFF.

This clonotype was seen a handful of times. V and J are TRBV4-1 and TRBJ1-6; no definite D call. The CDR3 is made up of 13 amino acids. CDR1 and CDR2 (germline): MGHRA, YSYEKL. The V and J ends lost 11 bases and 3 bases respectively, with 11 bases between them. CDR3 DNA sequence: TGCGCCGGCTCGCGGGACTATAATTCACCCCTCCACTTT. This codes for CAGSRDYNSPLHF.

This clonotype was seen many times. CDR3 sequence: CASTRTGNEQFF. The CDR3 nucleotides are TGTGCCAGCACCAGAACTGGAAATGAGCAGTTCTTC. V and J are TRBV7-9 and TRBJ2-1; D is unclear. This CDR3 spans 12 amino acids. Trimming took 7 bases from V and 7 from J, leaving 11 bases between them. Germline lookup yields CDR1 SEHNR and CDR2 FQNEAQ (reference sequence).

The gene calls are TRBV5-5 and TRBJ1-4, with D unresolved. Germline V CDR1 and CDR2: SGHKS, YYEKEE (reference sequence). Trimming cost V 0 bases and J 6 bases, with 9 bases left between them. The CDR3 extends over 14 amino acids. CDR3 residues: CASSLGTYDEKLFF. The CDR3, as DNA: TGTGCCAGCAGCTTGGGCACGTATGATGAAAAACTGTTTTTT.

This clonotype was seen a handful of times. CDR3 sequence reads: CASSRDGTQYEQYF. CDR3 nucleotide sequence: TGTGCCAGCAGTCGAGACGGGACACAATACGAGCAGTACTTC. The chain joins TRBV7-2 to TRBJ2-7; TRBD1 is a possible D gene (6 bases). This CDR3 has 14 residues. V was pared by 6 bases and J by 4 bases, with 16 bases between. The germline CDR1 and CDR2 sequences are SGHTA and FQGNSA.

The sample holds a few counts of this clonotype. J is TRBJ2-7 and V is TRBV7-6; weak D call: TRBD2 (6 bases). CDR1 SGHVS and CDR2 FNYEAQ come from the germline V gene. Between the trimmed V and J ends, which lost 4 bases and 5 bases, there was a span of 18 bases. The CDR3 contains 15 residues. The CDR3 region has the DNA TGTGCCAGCAGCTCCTCCTCCGCGGGGTTTAACGAGCAGTACTTC. Translating it yields CASSSSSAGFNEQYF.

CDR3 amino acids: CASSFLRIRTQYF. The CDR3 nucleotides are TGTGCCAGCAGTTTTTTAAGAATAAGGACCCAGTACTTC. The V call is TRBV12-3 or TRBV12-4, the J call TRBJ2-5; the D is unclear. The CDR3 runs to 13 residues. V was pared by 3 bases and J by 7 bases, with 12 bases between.

This clonotype was found a few times. The V and J genes are TRBV7-6 and TRBJ2-2; TRBD2 aligns across 9 bases. Germline V gives CDR1 SGHVS, CDR2 FNYEAQ. V was clipped by 1 base and J by 5 bases; unmatched bases: 11. The CDR3 consists of 18 residues. CDR3 nucleotide sequence: TGTGCCAGCAGCTTAGGACGGAGCGGGGGGCTCTTAACCGGGGAGCTGTTTTTT. Amino acid sequence: CASSLGRSGGLLTGELFF.